The clone carrying this TCR beta chain was seen once. The data belong to a study of blood T cell repertoires in COVID-19. Study information: The origin of the acute and convalescent COVID-19 samples was the United States, Italy and Spain. In each case, the material was cDNA or gDNA derived from T cells, B-cell-depleted T cells, or PBMCs.

Authors' methods: Amplification with reference gene primers provided the estimates of nucleated cell counts. Only in-frame clones appear in the TCRdb table, and some are missing; sequencing was by immunoSEQ multiplex PCR. From that table come the V and J calls and clone size; the DNA was used to work out D and trimming. The table lists about 61,000 clones, 88% of them singletons. The CDR3 is 15 residues long. With 2 bases clipped from V and 5 bases from J, the junction kept 6 bases outside the gene matches. Per the germline V gene, CDR1 is MGHRA and CDR2 is YSYEKL. The source material was peripheral blood. This sequence was found in a woman aged 50 to 60 with active or convalescent COVID-19. V gene TRBV4-1 combines with J gene TRBJ2-5, with 9 bases that match TRBD2. The CDR3 bases are TGCGCCAGCAGCCAACTGGCGGGAGGGAGGGAGACCCAGTACTTC. Its translation: CASSQLAGGRETQYF.